The subject of this entry is one TCR beta chain. Its cognate antigen is unknown. The data were obtained in a study of monozygotic twins with inflammatory bowel disease. The study, taken as a whole, reports: Some repertoire variability may stem from patients' differing immunosuppressive treatments. Healthy twins showed more clonotype sharing with others than IBD patients, especially patients with disease activity.

Per germline, CDR1 SGHTA and CDR2 FQGTGA. The CDR3 length is 13 residues. Each sample had eight separate cDNA synthesis reactions. TCRdb reprocessed the 5' RACE reads and reports one entry per CDR3 protein, with no DNA. The table for this sample gives a few hundred thousand distinct CDR3 sequences. This TCR was sampled from a human donor with ulcerative colitis or Crohn's disease, or a healthy co-twin of an affected twin (not recorded which). The sample comprised blood. V gene TRBV7-3 combines with J gene TRBJ1-2; no DNA is available, so the TRBD1 call from TCRdb remains unchecked. CDR3 residues: CASSRLIRGGYTF.